These 22 T cell receptor beta chains share one sample of origin, sequenced in a study of blood T cells in healthy people across ages. Using a J-beta primer mix together with a sample-barcoded 5' primer, a second PCR was run for roughly 6 to 12 cycles. Each CDR3 protein is one row after TCRdb ran MiXCR on the 5' RACE reads. This sample yields 500,000 to 650,000 distinct CDR3 sequences, of which 25% to 35% are seen a single time; under 4.5% belongs to the top ten. The data also belong to a second study, concerning T cells of mothers and their children.

Source material: blood. The receptor source for this set is a boy aged 2-9 years in good health.

This clonotype has more than one count but fewer than ten. The rearrangement uses TRBV7-9 and TRBJ2-5; D ambiguous. Trimming removed 5 bases at V and 7 bases at J, with 14 bases between. Germline V gives CDR1 SEHNR, CDR2 FQNEAQ (reference sequence). The CDR3 has 13 amino acids. In DNA, the CDR3 is TGTGCCAGCAGCGTCGAAGGGCGTAGGACCCAGTACTTC. As protein: CASSVEGRRTQYF.

Comment on this clonotype: A read error may account for a junction end that differs from germline. The DNA for the CDR3 is TGCAGCATTGAAGCCCAGGACAGGGGGTCGTACGAGCAGTACTTC. This sequence encodes CSIEAQDRGSYEQYF. This chain links TRBV29-1 with TRBJ2-5, with 10 nucleotides matching TRBD1. The last part of the DNA fits TRBJ2-7 better; the J call may be wrong. Germline V lookup: CDR1 SQVTM, CDR2 ANQGSEA. CDR3 length: 15 residues.

This clonotype appeared a few times. The chain recombines TRBV5-1 with TRBJ2-5; D is possibly TRBD1 (6 bases). The CDR3 is 14 residues long. Trimming pared 5 bases from V and 2 bases from J, leaving 13 bases between. The germline CDR1 and CDR2 sequences are SGHRS and YFSETQ. CDR3 in DNA: TGCGCCAGCAGATATCGGACAGCTCAAGAGACCCAGTACTTC. Encoded protein: CASRYRTAQETQYF.

The sample holds a few counts of this clonotype. The J gene is TRBJ2-3, the V gene TRBV7-2, with D perhaps TRBD1 (7 bases). Trimming removed 5 bases at V and 2 bases at J, with 14 bases between. Germline assignment: CDR1 SGHTA and CDR2 FQGNSA. This CDR3 has 15 residues. The CDR3 sequence: CASSDQGGVTDTQYF. CDR3 nucleotides: TGTGCCAGCAGCGACCAGGGGGGTGTCACAGATACGCAGTATTTT.

The V and J genes are TRBV12-3 or TRBV12-4 and TRBJ1-2, with 7 bases aligning to TRBD1. V lost 5 bases and J lost 6; bases outside the gene matches: 6. CDR3 length: 13 amino acids. In DNA form, the CDR3 reads TGTGCCAGCAGTACACAGGGGAGGGATGGCTACACCTTC. This encodes CASSTQGRDGYTF.

The chain is built from TRBV4-1 and TRBJ1-1; D possibly corresponds to TRBD1 (5 bases). The germline gives CDR1 MGHRA, CDR2 YSYEKL. The V gene lost 4 bases and the J gene lost 4 bases, with 16 bases spanning the gap. This CDR3 has 15 residues. The CDR3 here is CASSRTPWGSTEAFF. Here the CDR3 DNA reads TGCGCCAGCAGCCGAACACCTTGGGGGAGCACTGAAGCTTTCTTT.

With respect to this clonotype: A read error may be the cause here, since a much bigger clone is one base away. The chain recombines TRBV5-1 with TRBJ2-5; D might be TRBD1 or TRBD2, each matching 5 bases. Germline V gene sequence: CDR1 SGHRS, CDR2 YFSETQ. The length of the CDR3 is 14 residues. CDR3 nucleotides: TGCGCCAGCAGTTCGGGACGGGCCCAAGAGACCCAGCACTTC. Its translation: CASSSGRAQETQHF.

The chain carries TRBV20-1 and TRBJ2-4, with 9 bases that match TRBD1. After removal of 2 bases from V and 6 bases from J, the junction contained 2 bases not matched to a gene. CDR3 length: 13 amino acids. Per the germline V gene, CDR1 is DFQATT and CDR2 is SNEGSKA (reference sequence). The CDR3 is CSARLTGGNIQYF. CDR3 sequence (DNA): TGCAGTGCTAGACTGACAGGGGGAAACATTCAGTACTTC.

V usage is TRBV5-4 and J usage is TRBJ1-2; D may be TRBD1 (5 bases). The germline V gene encodes CDR1 SGHNT and CDR2 YYREEE (reference sequence). The CDR3 has 16 residues. V shed 3 bases and J shed 0 bases, with 15 bases lying between them. DNA of the CDR3: TGTGCCAGCAGCTCTGGTCTGGGGCCGGCTAACTATGGCTACACCTTC. The encoded protein is CASSSGLGPANYGYTF.

The chain recombines TRBV28 with TRBJ1-4, with 9 bases fitting TRBD1. The germline CDR1 and CDR2 sequences are MDHEN and SYDVKM. The V and J ends lost 9 bases and 5 bases, in that order; junction bases with no gene match: 7. There are 14 residues in the CDR3. The CDR3 spells CASYETGGNEKLFF. CDR3 DNA: TGTGCCAGTTACGAGACAGGGGGAAATGAAAAACTGTTTTTT.

This clonotype was observed a few times. The rearrangement uses TRBV6-5 and TRBJ2-4; D tentatively fits TRBD1 or TRBD2 (5 bases each). Trimming pared 0 bases from V and 0 bases from J, leaving 21 bases between. This CDR3 is built from 20 residues. The germline V gene has CDR1 MNHEY and CDR2 SVGAGI. The CDR3 here is CASSYSMVPARDLAKNIQYF. The CDR3 DNA reads as TGTGCCAGCAGTTACTCGATGGTCCCCGCCAGGGACCTAGCCAAAAACATTCAGTACTTC.

There are a few counts of this clonotype. J is TRBJ1-2 and V is TRBV4-1; a possible D gene is TRBD1 (5 bases). CDR1 MGHRA and CDR2 YSYEKL come from the germline V gene. This CDR3 is 14 amino acids long. V lost 6 bases to trimming and J lost 4 bases, with 15 bases between them. The CDR3 region has the DNA TGCGCCAGCAGACGACCTGGGACCGTCTATGGCTACACCTTC. Its protein product is CASRRPGTVYGYTF.

This clonotype was seen at least ten times. The genes are TRBV10-2 and TRBJ1-5, with D hard to call. Trimming stripped 0 bases from V and 1 base from J, with 7 bases between. Germline-derived CDR1 and CDR2 are WSHSY and SAAADI. The CDR3 contains 15 residues. For the CDR3, the DNA is TGCGCCAGCAGTGAGTCCCTGTTAAGCAATCAGCCCCAGCATTTT. It yields the protein CASSESLLSNQPQHF.

The rearrangement links TRBV20-1 to TRBJ2-1, with 7 nucleotides matching TRBD2. With the DNA end fitting TRBJ2-7 better, the J assignment may be wrong. Germline lookup yields CDR1 DFQATT and CDR2 SNEGSKA (reference sequence). The CDR3 is made up of 14 amino acids. CDR3: CSAAPAGEVYEQYF. For the CDR3, the DNA is TGCAGTGCCGCCCCCGCGGGAGAAGTATACGAGCAGTACTTC.

V usage is TRBV6-6 and J usage is TRBJ2-1; 14 bases are a match to TRBD2. The end of the DNA is better explained by TRBJ2-7, so the J call may be wrong. Germline values: CDR1 MNHNY, CDR2 SVGAGI (reference sequence). This CDR3 has 16 amino acids. CDR3 sequence (DNA): TGTGCCAGCAGTTACGGGACTAGCGGGAGTGATTACGAGCAGTACTTC. It codes for CASSYGTSGSDYEQYF.

The chain couples TRBV27 to TRBJ2-7; possibly TRBD2 for D (6 bases). Between the trimmed V and J ends, which lost 0 bases and 3 bases, there was a span of 12 bases. Germline assignment: CDR1 MNHEY and CDR2 SMNVEV (reference sequence). The CDR3 contains 15 residues. The CDR3 DNA reads TGTGCCAGCAGTTTATCCGGGACTGGCAACTACGAGCAGTACTTC. It specifies CASSLSGTGNYEQYF.

V and J are TRBV11-2 and TRBJ1-5; possibly TRBD1 for D (5 bases). V was shortened by 2 bases and J by 6 bases, with 8 bases between the two germline ends. The length of the CDR3 is 13 residues. The germline V gene encodes CDR1 SGHAT and CDR2 FQNNGV. The CDR3: CASSLNGAQPQHF. The DNA for the CDR3 is TGTGCCAGCAGCTTAAATGGGGCTCAGCCCCAGCATTTT.

This clonotype was picked up a small number of times. The chain carries TRBV7-9 and TRBJ2-5; TRBD2 matches 9 bases. Germline V CDR1 and CDR2: SEHNR, FQNEAQ (reference sequence). This CDR3 comprises 14 residues. After removal of 5 bases from V and 7 bases from J, the junction contained 8 bases not matched to a gene. This CDR3 reads CASSTSGGTWTQYF. The CDR3 DNA follows: TGTGCCAGCAGCACAAGCGGGGGGACTTGGACCCAGTACTTC.

The CDR3 sequence: CASSLGQATGAFF. In DNA, the CDR3 is TGCGCCAGCAGCTTGGGGCAGGCCACCGGGGCTTTCTTT. V is TRBV5-1 and J is TRBJ1-1; D remains ambiguous. The germline gives CDR1 SGHRS, CDR2 YFSETQ. The ends were cut back, 0 bases at V and 11 bases at J, with 14 bases in the middle. The CDR3 totals 13 residues.

The genes are TRBV12-3 or TRBV12-4 and TRBJ1-1; D unclear. The CDR3 totals 13 residues. V lost 8 bases to trimming and J lost 1 base, with 11 bases between them. CDR3 nucleotides: TGTGCCAGCCTTAGAGGGCCGAACACTGAAGCTTTCTTT. Translated, it gives CASLRGPNTEAFF.

The genes are TRBV2 and TRBJ1-5; D perhaps matches TRBD1 (5 bases). The CDR3 length is 14 residues. Germline assignment: CDR1 SNHLY and CDR2 FYNNEI. Trimming cost V 7 bases and J 3 bases, with 13 bases left between them. The CDR3 here is CASKPGPPNQPQHF. CDR3 DNA sequence: TGTGCCAGCAAACCGGGACCCCCCAATCAGCCCCAGCATTTT. The variable domain in full, completed from reference TRBV2 and TRBJ1-5, reads EPEVTQTPSHQVTQMGQEVILRCVPISNHLYFYWYRQILGQKVEFLVSFYNNEISEKSEIFDDQFSVERPDGSNFTLKIRSTKLEDSAMYFCASKPGPPNQPQHFGDGTRLSIL.

The V and J genes are TRBV28 and TRBJ2-5; 12 positions match TRBD2. Germline V gene sequence: CDR1 MDHEN, CDR2 SYDVKM. The ends lost 3 bases at V and 4 bases at J; junction bases unmatched: 6. CDR3 size: 16 residues. The CDR3 here is CASSLASGGARETQYF. DNA for the CDR3: TGTGCCAGCAGTTTGGCTAGCGGGGGGGCGAGAGAGACCCAGTACTTC.